The 25 T cell receptor beta chains below come from one sample, sequenced in a study of blood T cells in healthy people across ages. Primers used in a second PCR of about 7 to 11 cycles were a sample-barcoded 5' primer and a J-beta primer mix. TCRdb redid the calling of the 5' RACE reads with MiXCR, one entry per CDR3 protein. The sample has 1.5 million to 2 million distinct CDR3 sequences; roughly 28% are singletons. Sequencing was performed on blood. The receptors originated from a woman in her 30s in good health.

This clonotype was seen repeatedly, ten times or more. The chain joins TRBV20-1 to TRBJ2-7, with 12 positions matching TRBD2. The CDR3 is 15 residues long. Trimming cost V 6 bases and J 4 bases; bases outside gene matches: 10. Per the germline V gene, CDR1 is DFQATT and CDR2 is SNEGSKA (reference sequence). CDR3 in amino acids: CSATSVLAGGYEQYF. The CDR3 DNA reads as TGCAGTGCCACCTCCGTACTAGCGGGGGGATACGAGCAGTACTTC.

V usage is TRBV6-1 and J usage is TRBJ1-5; D not certain. Germline-derived CDR1 and CDR2 are MNHNS and SASEGT. The CDR3 is 17 residues long. Between the trimmed V and J ends, which lost 2 bases and 0 bases, there was a span of 14 bases. CDR3: CASSERRIVYSNQPQHF. The CDR3 nucleotides read TGTGCCAGCAGTGAAAGGCGGATTGTATATAGCAATCAGCCCCAGCATTTT.

This clonotype has only a few counts. The CDR3 loop is CASSLEERQPQHF. The CDR3 nucleotides read TGTGCCAGCAGCTTAGAAGAACGTCAGCCCCAGCATTTT. J is TRBJ1-5 and V is TRBV7-8; D is ambiguous. The CDR3 has 13 residues. With 1 base removed from V and 6 bases from J, the gap between germline ends came to 7 bases. CDR1 and CDR2 from the germline V gene are SGHVS and FQNEAQ.

The table lists this clonotype with a count of one. At one end, the junction sequence differs from germline, possibly due to a read error. This CDR3 reads CAGSEGGLLNYGYTF. In DNA, the CDR3 is TGTGCCGGCAGCGAAGGGGGACTACTCAACTATGGCTACACCTTC. The chain is built from TRBV3-1 and TRBJ1-2; the D gene is possibly TRBD1 (6 bases). Germline V gene sequence: CDR1 LGHDT, CDR2 YNNKEL (reference sequence). This CDR3 comprises 15 residues.

Concerning this clonotype: A much larger clone differs from this one at a single base, so this may be a read error. The V and J genes are TRBV12-3 or TRBV12-4 and TRBJ2-7; 8 bases agree with TRBD2. The CDR3 totals 15 residues. J was trimmed by 7 bases and V by 7 bases; bases with no gene match: 15. CDR3 sequence reads: CASMSGTRRYSEQYF. CDR3 sequence (DNA): TGTGCCAGCATGTCGGGGACTAGGCGGTACAGTGAGCAGTACTTC.

This clonotype was counted only a few times. CDR3 coding DNA: TGTGCCACTCAGTCAGGACAGGGGAAGAGGAACACTGAAGCTTTCTTT. Encoded protein: CATQSGQGKRNTEAFF. The chain uses TRBV24-1 and TRBJ1-1; 9 nucleotides line up with TRBD1. Per the germline V gene, CDR1 is KGHDR and CDR2 is SFDVKD. The CDR3 contains 16 residues. Trimming at V came to 10 bases and at J to 1 base, leaving 12 bases not matched to a gene.

This chain connects TRBV11-2 to TRBJ1-3; D remains ambiguous. CDR1 and CDR2 from the germline V gene are SGHAT and FQNNGV. The V end lost 4 bases, the J end lost 1 base, and 11 bases lay between the germline ends. CDR3 size: 15 residues. CDR3 DNA sequence: TGTGCCAGCAGCTCTAGGGTTCCTTCTGGAAACACCATATATTTT. Translation gives CASSSRVPSGNTIYF.

The chain recombines TRBV7-3 with TRBJ2-3; D is uncertain. CDR1 SGHTA and CDR2 FQGTGA come from the germline V gene. The ends were cut back, 2 bases at V and 5 bases at J, with 8 bases in the middle. The CDR3 is made up of 13 amino acids. CDR3 sequence reads: CASSLFLVDTQYF. The CDR3 DNA sequence: TGTGCCAGCAGCTTATTCCTGGTAGATACGCAGTATTTT.

This chain joins TRBV7-2 and TRBJ2-7; no clear D gene. Germline V gene data show CDR1 as SGHTA and CDR2 as FQGNSA. The CDR3 is made up of 14 amino acids. V was cut by 5 bases and J by 0 bases, with 11 bases left in between. CDR3 amino acids: CASSLYKSSYEQYF. The CDR3 nucleotides read TGTGCCAGCAGCCTCTACAAGAGCTCCTACGAGCAGTACTTC. Based on the CDR3 plus reference TRBV7-2 and TRBJ2-7, the full variable domain is GAGVSQSPSNKVTEKGKDVELRCDPISGHTALYWYRQSLGQGLEFLIYFQGNSAPDKSGLPSDRFSAERTGGSVSTLTIQRTQQEDSAVYLCASSLYKSSYEQYFGPGTRLTVT.

This clonotype was found a few times. The junction and the germline gene differ at one end; a read error may be behind it. The genes are TRBV29-1 and TRBJ1-2; no clear D gene. The CDR3 spans 14 residues. CDR1 is SQVTM and CDR2 is ANQGSEA in the germline V gene. The CDR3 spells CSVEVGATNYGDTF. CDR3 DNA: TGCAGCGTTGAGGTCGGCGCGACTAACTATGGCGACACCTTC.

This clonotype has a count of ten or more. The chain is built from TRBV7-9 and TRBJ2-5, with D hard to call. CDR3 length: 13 amino acids. The germline gives CDR1 SEHNR, CDR2 FQNEAQ (reference sequence). V was pared by 3 bases and J by 5 bases, with 10 bases between. CDR3 DNA sequence: TGTGCCAGCAGCTTCCCATCCCCGGAGACCCAGTACTTC. Translated: CASSFPSPETQYF.

This clonotype occurred many times. The chain has TRBV7-9 and TRBJ2-1, with 7 bases identical to TRBD2. Germline assignment: CDR1 SEHNR and CDR2 FQNEAQ (reference sequence). The trim removed 5 bases at V and 2 bases at J, leaving 9 bases unmatched. This CDR3 comprises 16 residues. This CDR3 reads CASSDPRDYPYNEQFF. The CDR3 DNA reads TGTGCCAGCAGCGATCCACGGGACTATCCCTACAATGAGCAGTTCTTC. The full variable domain, its missing parts supplied by reference TRBV7-9 and TRBJ2-1, is DTGVSQNPRHKITKRGQNVTFRCDPISEHNRLYWYRQTLGQGPEFLTYFQNEAQLEKSRLLSDRFSAERPKGSFSTLEIQRTEQGDSAMYLCASSDPRDYPYNEQFFGPGTRLTVL.

This clonotype occurred many times. CDR3 sequence reads: CASSLADSKNIQYF. The CDR3 coding sequence is TGTGCCAGCAGCCTCGCGGATAGTAAAAACATTCAGTACTTC. The rearrangement joins TRBV7-2 to TRBJ2-4; D is unclear. The CDR3 runs to 14 residues. Per the germline V gene, CDR1 is SGHTA and CDR2 is FQGNSA. The ends were cut back, 5 bases at V and 4 bases at J, with 12 bases in the middle.

The chain is built from TRBV6-2 or TRBV6-3 and TRBJ2-5; 7 bases line up with TRBD1. The CDR3 is 15 amino acids. Germline trimming cut 6 bases from V and 3 bases from J; bases unmatched to any gene: 10. CDR1 is MNHEY, CDR2 SVGEGT, per germline. The CDR3 sequence is CASRQGQPGEETQYF. In DNA, the CDR3 is TGTGCCAGCAGACAGGGACAGCCTGGTGAAGAGACCCAGTACTTC.

The chain combines TRBV5-1 with TRBJ1-4; perhaps TRBD1 as D (5 bases). Between the trimmed V and J ends, which lost 0 bases and 0 bases, there was a span of 12 bases. Germline lookup yields CDR1 SGHRS and CDR2 YFSETQ. This CDR3 is 17 amino acids long. CDR3 in DNA: TGCGCCAGCAGCTTGGAGGGGATATATGCAACTAATGAAAAACTGTTTTTT. Its translation is CASSLEGIYATNEKLFF. Using reference TRBV5-1 and TRBJ1-4 for the parts outside the CDR3, the full variable domain is KAGVTQTPRYLIKTRGQQVTLSCSPISGHRSVSWYQQTPGQGLQFLFEYFSETQRNKGNFPGRFSGRQFSNSRSEMNVSTLELGDSALYLCASSLEGIYATNEKLFFGSGTQLSVL.

This clonotype appeared a few times. This sequence joins TRBV5-1 and TRBJ2-5, with 12 bases matching TRBD2. The CDR3 totals 16 residues. V was clipped by 4 bases and J by 1 base; unmatched bases: 5. CDR1 and CDR2 (germline): SGHRS, YFSETQ. For the CDR3, the DNA is TGCGCCAGCAGCCGCACTAGCGGGGGGACCCAAGAGACCCAGTACTTC. Translating gives CASSRTSGGTQETQYF. The full variable domain, in which reference TRBV5-1 and TRBJ2-5 provide the parts outside the CDR3, is KAGVTQTPRYLIKTRGQQVTLSCSPISGHRSVSWYQQTPGQGLQFLFEYFSETQRNKGNFPGRFSGRQFSNSRSEMNVSTLELGDSALYLCASSRTSGGTQETQYFGPGTRLLVL.

This clonotype was counted between two and nine times. The chain recombines TRBV7-9 with TRBJ2-5, with TRBD2 identical over 7 bases. Germline V CDR1 and CDR2: SEHNR, FQNEAQ (reference sequence). The CDR3 contains 15 residues. The J segment lost 3 bases and the V segment lost 5 bases, leaving 9 bases of the junction unmatched. The CDR3 loop reads CASSPSGSGEETQYF. Here the CDR3 DNA reads TGTGCCAGCAGCCCGTCTGGAAGCGGGGAAGAGACCCAGTACTTC.

Concerning this clonotype: With a much larger clone just one base away, this may be a read error. The CDR3 region is CASSLWPRGPEQYF. Here the CDR3 DNA reads TGTGCCAGCAGTTTATGGCCCAGGGGACCCGAGCAGTACTTC. The chain recombines TRBV27 with TRBJ2-4, with D possibly matching TRBD1 (6 bases). The end of the DNA fits TRBJ2-7 better, so the J call may be wrong. Germline V lookup: CDR1 MNHEY, CDR2 SMNVEV (reference sequence). This CDR3 contains 14 residues.

Worth noting for this clonotype: The junction and the germline gene differ at one end; a read error may be behind it. J is TRBJ2-1 and V is TRBV7-2, with 10 bases aligning to TRBD2. The CDR3 consists of 17 residues. CDR1 SGHTA and CDR2 FQGNSA come from the germline V gene. The chain's CDR3 is CVSSRRTSGFLVNEQFF. The CDR3, as DNA: TGTGTCAGCAGCCGCCGGACTAGCGGCTTTCTTGTCAATGAGCAGTTCTTC.

The chain uses TRBV24-1 and TRBJ2-1; tentatively, D is TRBD2 (5 bases). CDR1 and CDR2 (germline): KGHDR, SFDVKD. The CDR3 covers 15 residues. With 1 base removed from V and 4 bases from J, the gap between germline ends came to 10 bases. The CDR3 is CATSDFSGGYNEQFF. The CDR3 nucleotides read TGTGCCACCAGTGATTTTTCTGGCGGGTACAATGAGCAGTTCTTC.

The table lists this clonotype with a count of one. The rearrangement links TRBV18 to TRBJ2-1; D is unresolved. V was shortened by 2 bases and J by 0 bases, with 8 bases between the two germline ends. CDR3 length: 15 amino acids. Germline V lookup: CDR1 KGHSH, CDR2 LQKENI. The CDR3 loop is CASSPEASSYNEQFF. The CDR3 region has the DNA TGTGCCAGCTCACCAGAGGCGAGCTCCTACAATGAGCAGTTCTTC.

The chain carries TRBV9 and TRBJ2-1; D unclear. V lost 2 bases and J 8 bases, leaving 11 bases between the germline ends. Germline CDR1 and CDR2: SGDLS and YYNGEE. The length of the CDR3 is 13 residues. The CDR3: CASSVPEVDEQFF. CDR3 sequence (DNA): TGTGCCAGCAGCGTGCCCGAGGTGGATGAGCAGTTCTTC.

There are many counts of this clonotype. The chain links TRBV7-2 to TRBJ2-7; TRBD1 matches at 12 bases. The CDR3 is made up of 15 amino acids. Trimming at V came to 0 bases and at J to 6 bases, leaving 3 bases not matched to a gene. Germline V CDR1 and CDR2: SGHTA, FQGNSA. The CDR3 DNA sequence: TGTGCCAGCAGCTTAGCCGGGACAGGGGGCTCCGAGCAGTACTTC. This encodes CASSLAGTGGSEQYF. The complete variable domain, with remaining parts taken from reference TRBV7-2 and TRBJ2-7, reads GAGVSQSPSNKVTEKGKDVELRCDPISGHTALYWYRQSLGQGLEFLIYFQGNSAPDKSGLPSDRFSAERTGGSVSTLTIQRTQQEDSAVYLCASSLAGTGGSEQYFGPGTRLTVT.

This chain uses TRBV7-9 with TRBJ1-1; D gene ambiguous. Trimming removed 4 bases from V and 6 bases from J, with 15 bases in between. The CDR3 is 14 residues long. Germline assignment: CDR1 SEHNR and CDR2 FQNEAQ (reference sequence). In DNA, the CDR3 is TGTGCCAGCAGCTCACTTTTACCGGGCGCTGAAGCTTTCTTT. The encoded protein is CASSSLLPGAEAFF.

The V gene is TRBV20-1, the J gene TRBJ1-6; 8 nucleotides line up with TRBD1. The ends lost 1 base at V and 10 bases at J; junction bases unmatched: 6. Germline CDR1 is DFQATT and CDR2 is SNEGSKA (reference sequence). The CDR3 is 14 residues long. This CDR3 is CSARGGQGASPLHF. The DNA of the CDR3 is TGCAGTGCTAGAGGGGGTCAGGGGGCCTCACCCCTCCACTTT.